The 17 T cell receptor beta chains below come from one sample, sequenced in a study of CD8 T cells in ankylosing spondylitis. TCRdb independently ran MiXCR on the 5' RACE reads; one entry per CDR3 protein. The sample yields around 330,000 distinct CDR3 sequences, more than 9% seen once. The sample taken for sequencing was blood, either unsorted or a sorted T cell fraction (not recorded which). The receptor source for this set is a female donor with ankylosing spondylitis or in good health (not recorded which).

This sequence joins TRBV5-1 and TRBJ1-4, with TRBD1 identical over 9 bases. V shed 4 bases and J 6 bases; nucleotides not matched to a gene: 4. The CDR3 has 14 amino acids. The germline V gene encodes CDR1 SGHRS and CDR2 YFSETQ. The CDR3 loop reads CASSGGTGYEKLFF. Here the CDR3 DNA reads TGCGCCAGCAGCGGCGGGACAGGGTATGAAAAACTGTTTTTT.

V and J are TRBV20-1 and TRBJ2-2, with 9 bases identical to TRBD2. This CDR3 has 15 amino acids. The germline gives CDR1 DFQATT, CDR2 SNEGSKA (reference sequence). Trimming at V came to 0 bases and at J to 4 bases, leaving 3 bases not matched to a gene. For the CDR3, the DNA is TGCAGTGCTAGAGATGCAGCGGGAGGCACCGGGGAGCTGTTTTTT. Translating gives CSARDAAGGTGELFF.

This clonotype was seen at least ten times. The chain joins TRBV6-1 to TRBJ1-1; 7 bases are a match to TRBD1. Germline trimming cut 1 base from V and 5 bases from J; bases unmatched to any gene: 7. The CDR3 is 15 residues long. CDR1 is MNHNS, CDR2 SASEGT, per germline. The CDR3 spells CASSEDRDSRTEAFF. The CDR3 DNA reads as TGTGCCAGCAGTGAAGACCGGGACAGCCGGACTGAAGCTTTCTTT.

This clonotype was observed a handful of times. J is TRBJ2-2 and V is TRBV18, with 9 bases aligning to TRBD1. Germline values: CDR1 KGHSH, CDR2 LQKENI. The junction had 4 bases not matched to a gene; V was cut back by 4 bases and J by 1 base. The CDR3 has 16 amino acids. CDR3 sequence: CASSQQGAQNTGELFF. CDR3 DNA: TGTGCCAGCTCACAACAGGGGGCGCAGAACACCGGGGAGCTGTTTTTT. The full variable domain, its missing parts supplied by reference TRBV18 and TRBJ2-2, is NAGVMQNPRHLVRRRGQEARLRCSPMKGHSHVYWYRQLPEEGLKFMVYLQKENIIDESGMPKERFSAEFPKEGPSILRIQQVVRGDSAAYFCASSQQGAQNTGELFFGEGSRLTVL.

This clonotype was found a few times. CDR3 DNA: TGTGCCAGCAGCCACCGGGACAGGGGATTGGGCGCAGATACGCAGTATTTT. Protein sequence: CASSHRDRGLGADTQYF. The chain joins TRBV7-2 to TRBJ2-3, with 10 bases lining up with TRBD1. Trimming at V came to 5 bases and at J to 4 bases, leaving 12 bases not matched to a gene. Germline loops: CDR1 SGHTA, CDR2 FQGNSA. The CDR3 is 17 residues long.

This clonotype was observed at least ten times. CDR3 DNA sequence: TGCGCCAGCAGCTTTGGAGGGGGGACAAGTTCCTACGAGCAGTACTTC. Translated: CASSFGGGTSSYEQYF. V is TRBV5-1 and J is TRBJ2-7, with D perhaps assigned TRBD1 or TRBD2 (6 bases each). The ends were cut back, 2 bases at V and 1 base at J, with 16 bases in the middle. This CDR3 is 16 amino acids long. Per germline, CDR1 SGHRS and CDR2 YFSETQ.

CDR3 amino acids: CAWRDAGGLTYYEQYF. DNA of the CDR3: TGTGCCTGGAGAGACGCAGGGGGCCTAACTTACTACGAGCAGTACTTC. The chain couples TRBV30 to TRBJ2-7, with 8 bases that match TRBD1. This CDR3 contains 16 residues. Per germline, CDR1 GTSNPN and CDR2 SVGIG (reference sequence). V gave up 3 bases and J gave up 3 bases; unmatched junction bases: 13.

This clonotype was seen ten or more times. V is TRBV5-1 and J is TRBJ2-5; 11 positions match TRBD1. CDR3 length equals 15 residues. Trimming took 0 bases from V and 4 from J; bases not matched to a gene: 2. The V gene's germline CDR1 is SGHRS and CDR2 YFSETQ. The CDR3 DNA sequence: TGCGCCAGCAGCTTGGCCGGGACAGGGGGAGAGACCCAGTACTTC. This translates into CASSLAGTGGETQYF.

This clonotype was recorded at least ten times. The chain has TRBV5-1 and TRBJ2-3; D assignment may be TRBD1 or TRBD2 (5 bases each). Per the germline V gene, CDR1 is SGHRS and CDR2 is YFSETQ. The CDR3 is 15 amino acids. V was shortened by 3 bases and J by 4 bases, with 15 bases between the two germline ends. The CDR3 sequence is CASSSSGTISDTQYF. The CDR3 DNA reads TGCGCCAGCAGCTCATCCGGGACCATATCAGATACGCAGTATTTT.

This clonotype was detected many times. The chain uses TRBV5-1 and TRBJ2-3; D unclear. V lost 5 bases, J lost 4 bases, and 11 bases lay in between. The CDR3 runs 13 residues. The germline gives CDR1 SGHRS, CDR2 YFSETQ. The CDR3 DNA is TGCGCCAGCAGGTCCGGTACCGCAGATACGCAGTATTTT. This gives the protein CASRSGTADTQYF.

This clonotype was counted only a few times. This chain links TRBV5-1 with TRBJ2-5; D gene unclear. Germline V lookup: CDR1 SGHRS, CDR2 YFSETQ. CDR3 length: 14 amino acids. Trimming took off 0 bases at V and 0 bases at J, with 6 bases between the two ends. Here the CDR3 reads CASSLDGYQETQYF. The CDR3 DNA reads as TGCGCCAGCAGCTTGGATGGGTACCAAGAGACCCAGTACTTC.

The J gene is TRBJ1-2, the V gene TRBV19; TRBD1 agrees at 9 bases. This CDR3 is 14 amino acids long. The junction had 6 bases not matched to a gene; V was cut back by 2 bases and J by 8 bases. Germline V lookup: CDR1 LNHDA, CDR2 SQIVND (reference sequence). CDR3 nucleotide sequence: TGTGCCAGTAGTATAACGGGACAGGGACAAGGCTACACCTTC. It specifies CASSITGQGQGYTF.

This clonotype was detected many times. The CDR3 DNA reads TGCGCCAGCAGCTTGGTTAACTCGGGGTACGAGCAGTACTTC. Amino acid sequence: CASSLVNSGYEQYF. The V gene is TRBV5-1, the J gene TRBJ2-7, with TRBD2 as a possible D gene (5 bases). Germline V gives CDR1 SGHRS, CDR2 YFSETQ. Trimming took 0 bases from V and 4 from J, leaving 11 bases between them. CDR3 length: 14 amino acids.

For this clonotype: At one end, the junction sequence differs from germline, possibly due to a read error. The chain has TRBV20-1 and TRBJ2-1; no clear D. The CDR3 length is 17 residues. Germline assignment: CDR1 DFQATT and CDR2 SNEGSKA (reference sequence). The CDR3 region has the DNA TGCTGTGCTTCTGAGGTCTTCTATGGGGATAAAAACAATGAGCAGTTCTTC. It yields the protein CCASEVFYGDKNNEQFF.

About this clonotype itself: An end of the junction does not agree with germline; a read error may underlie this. The CDR3 sequence: CASRLGASSYNEQFF. CDR3 sequence (DNA): TGTGCCAGCAGGTTAGGGGCCTCCTCCTACAATGAGCAGTTCTTC. This sequence joins TRBV7-2 and TRBJ2-1, with D possibly being TRBD1 (5 bases). Germline V gene lookup returns CDR1 SGHTA and CDR2 FQGNSA. The CDR3 loop spans 15 amino acids.

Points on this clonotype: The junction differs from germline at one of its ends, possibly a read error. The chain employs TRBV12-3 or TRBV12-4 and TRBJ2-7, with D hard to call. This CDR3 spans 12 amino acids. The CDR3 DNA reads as TGTGCCAGCAGTTCTCTTTCCTACGAGCGGTACTTC. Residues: CASSSLSYERYF.

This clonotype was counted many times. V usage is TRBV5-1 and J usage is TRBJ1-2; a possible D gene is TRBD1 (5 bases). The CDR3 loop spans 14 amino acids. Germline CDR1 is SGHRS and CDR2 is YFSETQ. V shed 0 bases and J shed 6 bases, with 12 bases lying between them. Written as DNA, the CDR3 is TGCGCCAGCAGCTTGGATTCAGGGAATGATGGCTACACCTTC. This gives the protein CASSLDSGNDGYTF.